The 23 T cell receptor beta chains given below trace back to one sample, sequenced in a study of control samples from healthy donors and cancer patients. The assay was immunoSEQ multiplex PCR, and TCRdb's table has in-frame clones only and misses some. The data show about 140,000 clones, 85% to 90% seen once. Specimen: blood. The receptors here all came from a young man in good health.

The J gene is TRBJ1-6, the V gene TRBV27; D possibly corresponds to TRBD1 (6 bases). The CDR3 totals 17 residues. Trimming took 6 bases from V and 0 from J, leaving 15 bases between them. Per germline, CDR1 MNHEY and CDR2 SMNVEV (reference sequence). CDR3 residues: CASRNGQTSSYNSPLHF. CDR3 DNA sequence: TGTGCCAGCAGAAATGGACAGACGAGCTCCTATAATTCACCCCTCCACTTT.

The V and J genes are TRBV11-3 and TRBJ1-1, with TRBD1 as a possible D gene (5 bases). Germline V gene lookup returns CDR1 SGHNT and CDR2 YENEEA. CDR3 length: 14 residues. The V end was cut by 5 bases, the J end by 0 bases, with 10 bases between. This chain's CDR3 is CASSHRGLNTEAFF. The CDR3 nucleotides are TGTGCCAGCAGCCACCGGGGCCTGAACACTGAAGCTTTCTTT.

V usage is TRBV11-3 and J usage is TRBJ1-1; D is unclear. CDR3 length: 13 amino acids. Per germline, CDR1 SGHNT and CDR2 YENEEA. V was clipped by 4 bases and J by 1 base, with 7 bases between them. CDR3 amino acids: CASSSSRNTEAFF. The CDR3 DNA is TGTGCCAGCAGCTCCTCGAGGAACACTGAAGCTTTCTTT.

The gene calls are TRBV5-1 and TRBJ2-3; 11 positions agree with TRBD2. CDR1 is SGHRS, CDR2 YFSETQ, per germline. V gave up 4 bases and J gave up 2 bases; unmatched junction bases: 3. The length of the CDR3 is 15 residues. The CDR3 is CASSLLAGVTDTQYF. The CDR3 region has the DNA TGCGCCAGCAGCCTACTAGCGGGGGTCACAGATACGCAGTATTTT.

This chain uses TRBV6-2 or TRBV6-3 with TRBJ2-2, with a weak D call TRBD2 (6 bases). Trimming took 0 bases from V and 0 from J, leaving 8 bases between them. This CDR3 has 16 residues. Germline lookup yields CDR1 MNHEY and CDR2 SVGEGT. CDR3 residues: CASSYSAGTNTGELFF. The CDR3 DNA is TGTGCCAGCAGTTACTCTGCGGGGACGAACACCGGGGAGCTGTTTTTT.

The J gene is TRBJ1-1, the V gene TRBV4-1; D unresolved. Germline CDR1 MGHRA, CDR2 YSYEKL. Between the trimmed V and J ends, which lost 1 base and 4 bases, there was a span of 7 bases. This CDR3 has 13 amino acids. DNA of the CDR3: TGCGCCAGCAGCCAAGGGGCATTCACTGAAGCTTTCTTT. Translating it yields CASSQGAFTEAFF.

This clone was counted once. The sample has other DNA sequences that encode this CDR3 too. This sequence joins TRBV6-5 and TRBJ2-7; TRBD1 matches at 10 bases. J was trimmed by 0 bases and V by 6 bases; bases with no gene match: 2. The CDR3 extends over 14 amino acids. CDR1 and CDR2 (germline): MNHEY, SVGAGI. The CDR3 bases are TGTGCCAGCAGCCGGGACAGGGGCTCCTACGAGCAGTACTTC. This translates into CASSRDRGSYEQYF.

The CDR3 nucleotides are TGTGCCAGCTCACCGATGGGCCTAGCGGGGGGGTCCGGGTCCGCAGATACGCAGTATTTT. It specifies CASSPMGLAGGSGSADTQYF. V and J are TRBV18 and TRBJ2-3, with 12 bases matching TRBD2. With 3 bases clipped from V and 4 bases from J, the junction kept 17 bases outside the gene matches. The germline gives CDR1 KGHSH, CDR2 LQKENI. CDR3 length equals 20 residues.

V gene TRBV28 combines with J gene TRBJ2-5; D remains ambiguous. Trimming stripped 3 bases from V and 2 bases from J, with 13 bases between. Germline assignment: CDR1 MDHEN and CDR2 SYDVKM. This CDR3 has 15 residues. The CDR3 DNA follows: TGTGCCAGCAGTTTTTTTCGGCTTCTTCAAGAGACCCAGTACTTC. Its translation is CASSFFRLLQETQYF.

J is TRBJ1-4 and V is TRBV5-6; D uncertain. Trimming took 4 bases from V and 4 from J, leaving 8 bases between them. The CDR3 is 13 amino acids. CDR1 is SGHDT, CDR2 YYEEEE, per germline. CDR3 DNA: TGTGCCAGCAGCCTGCGTAATAATGAAAAACTGTTTTTT. This sequence encodes CASSLRNNEKLFF.

This clone occurred once. The chain links TRBV28 to TRBJ2-7; 11 nucleotides agree with TRBD1. The CDR3 spans 17 residues. V shed 6 bases, J shed 3 bases, and the junction held 13 bases outside the gene matches. Per the germline V gene, CDR1 is MDHEN and CDR2 is SYDVKM. In DNA, the CDR3 is TGTGCCAGCAGCCCAGTAGCGAGGACAGGGGGCGGCTACGAGCAGTACTTC. Translation gives CASSPVARTGGGYEQYF.

The chain couples TRBV9 to TRBJ2-7, with a possible D match to TRBD1 (6 bases). V lost 3 bases, J lost 4 bases, and 17 bases lay in between. The CDR3 extends over 15 amino acids. CDR1 is SGDLS, CDR2 YYNGEE, per germline. The CDR3: CASSGGHRPTYEQYF. As DNA, the CDR3 is TGTGCCAGCAGCGGGGGACACCGACCCACTTACGAGCAGTACTTC.

This clone has only one observation. The rearrangement links TRBV18 to TRBJ2-1; TRBD2 matches at 9 bases. This CDR3 is 16 amino acids long. After removal of 3 bases from V and 6 bases from J, the junction contained 9 bases not matched to a gene. Germline lookup yields CDR1 KGHSH and CDR2 LQKENI. CDR3 protein: CASSPRGGAIVNEQFF. CDR3 nucleotide sequence: TGTGCCAGCTCACCTCGCGGGGGGGCAATTGTCAATGAGCAGTTCTTC.

This chain joins TRBV5-4 and TRBJ1-2, with D unclear. Germline CDR1 and CDR2: SGHNT and YYREEE (reference sequence). The CDR3 has 17 residues. Between the trimmed V and J ends, which lost 5 bases and 0 bases, there was a span of 20 bases. The CDR3 loop reads CASSPELRHLPNYGYTF. DNA of the CDR3: TGTGCCAGCAGTCCCGAATTGAGACATCTACCTAACTATGGCTACACCTTC.

The chain links TRBV6-2 or TRBV6-3 to TRBJ1-2; 8 nucleotides match TRBD1. Unmatched junction bases numbered 2, after V lost 5 bases and J lost 3 bases. Germline lookup yields CDR1 MNHEY and CDR2 SVGEGT. The CDR3 contains 13 residues. Here the CDR3 DNA reads TGTGCCAGCAGTCTGGACAGGGACTATGGCTACACCTTC. This encodes CASSLDRDYGYTF.

The chain is built from TRBV7-2 and TRBJ1-6; D not certain. The V gene lost 6 bases and the J gene lost 3 bases, with 9 bases spanning the gap. From germline, CDR1 is SGHTA and CDR2 FQGNSA. This CDR3 contains 14 residues. The CDR3 DNA sequence: TGTGCCAGCAGGTCCGGGGACTATAATTCACCCCTCCACTTT. It yields the protein CASRSGDYNSPLHF.

In its sample, this clone was seen a few times. This chain connects TRBV11-2 to TRBJ1-6; D call uncertain. The CDR3 is 14 amino acids. Germline V CDR1 and CDR2: SGHAT, FQNNGV. V was trimmed by 3 bases and J by 1 base, leaving 4 bases between them. DNA of the CDR3: TGTGCCAGCAGCTTTGGTTCCTATAATTCACCCCTCCACTTT. Its protein is CASSFGSYNSPLHF.

The chain employs TRBV14 and TRBJ1-6, with a tentative D call TRBD1 (5 bases). Trimming left V 0 bases short and J 3 bases short, with 15 bases between. This CDR3 has 18 amino acids. Germline CDR1 reads SGHDN; CDR2 reads FVKESK. CDR3 sequence: CASSQENPGSIYNSPLHF. In nucleotides, the CDR3 is TGTGCCAGCAGCCAAGAGAACCCAGGGTCAATCTATAATTCACCCCTCCACTTT. Full variable domain (remainder filled in from reference TRBV14 and TRBJ1-6): EAGVTQFPSHSVIEKGQTVTLRCDPISGHDNLYWYRRVMGKEIKFLLHFVKESKQDESGMPNNRFLAERTGGTYSTLKVQPAELEDSGVYFCASSQENPGSIYNSPLHFGNGTRLTVT.

CDR3 region: CASRRTGANTEAFF. As DNA, the CDR3 is TGTGCCAGCAGGCGGACAGGAGCGAACACTGAAGCTTTCTTT. The chain recombines TRBV27 with TRBJ1-1; 7 bases map to TRBD1. Germline loops: CDR1 MNHEY, CDR2 SMNVEV (reference sequence). J gave up 1 base and V 6 bases, and 5 bases lay outside the gene matches. The CDR3 spans 14 residues.

The chain has TRBV7-2 and TRBJ1-1, with 9 nucleotides matching TRBD1. V shed 1 base, J shed 10 bases, and the junction held 10 bases outside the gene matches. The CDR3 consists of 15 residues. Germline-derived CDR1 and CDR2 are SGHTA and FQGNSA. The DNA of the CDR3 is TGTGCCAGCAGCTTAGAATCGGACAGGGGAGGACGAGCTTTCTTT. Its translation is CASSLESDRGGRAFF.

The chain links TRBV13 to TRBJ1-2; the D gene is possibly TRBD1 (5 bases). V was trimmed by 0 bases and J by 8 bases, leaving 16 bases between them. This CDR3 spans 15 amino acids. Germline loops: CDR1 PRHDT, CDR2 FYEKMQ (reference sequence). The CDR3 sequence is CASSLGRDGRGGYTF. CDR3 coding DNA: TGTGCCAGCAGCTTAGGTAGGGACGGCCGGGGAGGCTACACCTTC. Variable domain in full (rest from reference TRBV13 and TRBJ1-2): AAGVIQSPRHLIKEKRETATLKCYPIPRHDTVYWYQQGPGQDPQFLISFYEKMQSDKGSIPDRFSAQQFSDYHSELNMSSLELGDSALYFCASSLGRDGRGGYTFGSGTRLTVV.

The V and J genes are TRBV5-8 and TRBJ2-5; possibly TRBD1 for D (5 bases). The germline V gene encodes CDR1 SGHTS and CDR2 YDEGEE. This CDR3 spans 13 amino acids. V lost 4 bases to trimming and J lost 2 bases, with 9 bases between them. The CDR3 bases are TGTGCCAGCAGCCCCAGGGCACAAGAGACCCAGTACTTC. It specifies CASSPRAQETQYF.

V usage is TRBV2 and J usage is TRBJ1-1, with D unresolved. V dropped 7 bases and J dropped 5 bases, with 11 bases sitting between them. The CDR3 is made up of 12 amino acids. Germline V gene sequence: CDR1 SNHLY, CDR2 FYNNEI. The CDR3 coding sequence is TGTGCCAGCATCCAGGAGCGGACTGAAGCTTTCTTT. Translation: CASIQERTEAFF.